Listed here is a single TCR beta chain. The target antigen is unknown. This may come from a read error, since a much larger clone is one base off. This specimen belongs to a study of tumor-infiltrating lymphocytes in primary liver carcinoma. Study-wide context: The study enrolled male and female patients aged 30 to 69 years. General study results and limits: The top-250-clone fraction was significantly higher in tumors than in blood (p = 0.039). Only around 7-25% of top clones occurred in all five tumor regions.

TCR beta cDNA was reverse-transcribed from roughly 0.45 ug of total RNA. The reaction used a constant-region primer and ProtoScript II reverse transcriptase. Researchers made the TCR beta libraries by running three nested multiplex PCR rounds with slightly modified ARM-PCR. TRBV1-TRBV30 forward primers and a C-beta reverse primer were used in the first two PCR rounds, which each ran for approximately 10 cycles. TCRdb re-derived calls from the multiplex PCR reads in MiXCR, one entry per CDR3 protein. The sample records roughly 45,000 distinct CDR3 sequences, 65% to 80% being singletons. Germline values: CDR1 SEHNR, CDR2 FQNEAQ (reference sequence). The J segment lost 12 bases and the V segment lost 4 bases, leaving 9 bases of the junction unmatched. The CDR3 is made up of 13 amino acids. Co-extraction of both nucleic acids (RNA and DNA) used roughly 18-34 mg of unsorted bulk tissue.

The rearrangement links TRBV7-9 to TRBJ1-2; 9 bases line up with TRBD1. This sequence was found in a middle-aged man with primary liver carcinoma and hepatitis B virus infection. Material for sequencing was liver tumor tissue from sampling region 5. Documented subset: tumor region T5, tumor centre. CDR3 region: CASSSGTGSANTF. CDR3 DNA sequence: TGTGCCAGCAGCTCCGGGACAGGGAGTGCCAACACCTTC.